The present TCR beta chain was sequenced within a study of vaccination effects on CD4 cells after COVID-19. In the study overall: Samples from a couple of convalescent patients were given 16 days and one week before vaccination.

Study findings and constraints: Clones induced by infection and by vaccine showed marked clonal contraction late after vaccination.

TCRdb's table, derived via immunoSEQ multiplex PCR, lists solely in-frame clones and lacks some. The table lists 21,000 or so clones, less than 85% of them singletons. About this clone: Its antigen remains unidentified.

Antigen-specific CD4+ T cells expanded by the ViraFEST assay with viral peptide pools were then sequenced. The culture ran for roughly ten days, and then CD4+ T cells were isolated. Between March and December 2020, the person had a SARS-CoV-2 infection that PCR confirmed. For each well, a few million PBMC were cultured with about 9.4 IU/ml IL-2 and approximately 10 ug/ml peptides. This TCR came from a human donor who had a prior SARS-CoV-2 infection. The input for sequencing was CD4+ T cells from PBMCs cultured with a peptide pool, taken before COVID-19 vaccination.

CDR3 amino acids: CSASKTGDSSTDTQYF. The CDR3 region has the DNA TGCAGTGCTAGTAAGACAGGCGATTCTAGCACAGATACGCAGTATTTT. V usage is TRBV20-1 and J usage is TRBJ2-3; a possible D gene is TRBD1 (6 bases). This CDR3 comprises 16 residues. The germline CDR1 and CDR2 sequences are DFQATT and SNEGSKA (reference sequence). With 3 bases removed from V and 0 bases from J, the gap between germline ends came to 16 bases.